The 29 T cell receptor beta chains below were found in one sample sequenced in a study of shared clonotypes between healthy human individuals (dated by TCRdb to 2020 to 2022). The method behind the library was the immunoSEQ multiplex PCR assay. TCRdb took this table from immuneACCESS and kept in-frame rearrangements with V and J called. Such tables lack part of the clones; where checked against another copy, unresolved V genes explain under half of the gap, and the rest is unexplained. The sample profile shows 1.6 million or so clones; 96% of them were found once. Approximately 1.1% of the sample is taken by the ten largest. Sequenced: naive CD4+ T cells sorted from blood. The cell subset or site label, as the study defines it: CD45RA+ positively selected. These receptors originate from a man aged 25-45 years in good health.

The J gene is TRBJ1-1, the V gene TRBV18; no clear D. CDR1 and CDR2 (germline): KGHSH, LQKENI. The CDR3 is made up of 13 amino acids. V shed 4 bases and J shed 5 bases, with 11 bases lying between them. The CDR3 sequence is CASSRDSSTEAFF. DNA of the CDR3: TGTGCCAGCTCACGGGATAGTAGTACTGAAGCTTTCTTT.

This rearrangement joins TRBV7-9 to TRBJ2-1; 10 nucleotides align to TRBD2. The CDR3 is 17 amino acids. The V gene end was trimmed by 4 bases and the J gene end by 3 bases; junction bases not matched to a gene: 9. CDR1 is SEHNR, CDR2 FQNEAQ, per germline (reference sequence). The CDR3 here is CASSSDVSGRGYNEQFF. The CDR3 DNA sequence: TGTGCCAGCAGCTCGGATGTAAGCGGGAGGGGCTACAATGAGCAGTTCTTC.

This chain uses TRBV11-3 with TRBJ2-3, with D uncertain. V was cut by 5 bases and J by 0 bases, with 15 bases left in between. Germline V lookup: CDR1 SGHNT, CDR2 YENEEA. The CDR3 spans 16 residues. The CDR3 region is CASSDSPLGSTDTQYF. CDR3 nucleotides: TGTGCCAGCAGCGATAGTCCGCTAGGAAGCACAGATACGCAGTATTTT.

The CDR3 region is CASSLVGGRGSYEQYF. CDR3 bases: TGTGCCAGCAGCTTGGTAGGCGGGAGGGGCTCCTACGAGCAGTACTTC. The rearrangement joins TRBV5-4 to TRBJ2-7, with 9 nucleotides matching TRBD2. The CDR3 loop spans 16 amino acids. V gave up 0 bases and J gave up 0 bases; unmatched junction bases: 4. The germline gives CDR1 SGHNT, CDR2 YYREEE (reference sequence).

The V and J genes are TRBV30 and TRBJ1-3; unclear D gene. CDR3 size: 16 residues. V was pared by 4 bases and J by 3 bases, with 19 bases between. The germline V gene has CDR1 GTSNPN and CDR2 SVGIG (reference sequence). The CDR3 sequence is CAWNGVSARFGNTIYF. The CDR3 DNA reads as TGTGCCTGGAATGGGGTTTCGGCCCGGTTTGGAAACACCATATATTTT.

The chain employs TRBV7-2 and TRBJ2-3; D ambiguous. This CDR3 is 14 amino acids long. V gave up 2 bases and J gave up 2 bases, with 8 bases separating them. Germline-derived CDR1 and CDR2 are SGHTA and FQGNSA. The CDR3 sequence: CASSLTVLTDTQYF. Here the CDR3 DNA reads TGTGCCAGCAGCTTAACCGTCCTCACAGATACGCAGTATTTT.

The V call is TRBV27, the J call TRBJ2-1, with TRBD2 matching over 12 bases. With V trimmed by 6 bases and J by 6 bases, 6 bases remained unmatched. CDR1 is MNHEY and CDR2 is SMNVEV in the germline V gene (reference sequence). CDR3 length equals 15 residues. The CDR3 bases are TGTGCCAGCAGAAAACTAGCGGGAGGAACCAATGAGCAGTTCTTC. Translation gives CASRKLAGGTNEQFF.

V is TRBV7-9 and J is TRBJ1-4; a possible D gene is TRBD1 (5 bases). Germline V lookup: CDR1 SEHNR, CDR2 FQNEAQ (reference sequence). Trimming stripped 7 bases from V and 8 bases from J, with 17 bases between. The length of the CDR3 is 14 residues. The CDR3 DNA reads as TGTGCCAGCACCCCGGCCGGGGGGAGGGAAAAACTGTTTTTT. Its translation is CASTPAGGREKLFF.

The chain carries TRBV4-3 and TRBJ2-6; possible D gene TRBD2, 6 bases. The V end was cut by 3 bases, the J end by 2 bases, with 20 bases between. Germline V CDR1 and CDR2: LGHNA, YSLEER. The CDR3 contains 19 residues. The CDR3 region is CASSHFGTPQVAGANVLTF. CDR3 DNA: TGCGCCAGCAGCCACTTCGGGACTCCCCAAGTGGCTGGGGCCAACGTCCTGACTTTC.

The rearrangement joins TRBV7-9 to TRBJ2-7; no firm D call. V shed 5 bases and J shed 0 bases, with 14 bases lying between them. This CDR3 is built from 15 residues. Germline V gene sequence: CDR1 SEHNR, CDR2 FQNEAQ (reference sequence). The CDR3, as DNA: TGTGCCAGCAGCCTACCGGACGGCAGCTCCTACGAGCAGTACTTC. Protein product: CASSLPDGSSYEQYF.

V and J are TRBV2 and TRBJ2-4; 7 bases agree with TRBD1. The trim removed 8 bases at V and 5 bases at J, leaving 6 bases unmatched. CDR1 is SNHLY and CDR2 is FYNNEI in the germline V gene. The length of the CDR3 is 13 residues. The CDR3 protein is CASVGGRENIQYF. CDR3 bases: TGTGCCAGCGTAGGGGGCCGGGAAAACATTCAGTACTTC.

The chain combines TRBV7-2 with TRBJ2-1; 10 bases align to TRBD2. The V and J ends lost 5 bases and 4 bases, in that order; junction bases with no gene match: 8. The CDR3 extends over 16 amino acids. Germline V gives CDR1 SGHTA, CDR2 FQGNSA. As DNA, the CDR3 is TGTGCCAGCAGCCCCCCAGGACTAGCGGATTACAATGAGCAGTTCTTC. This encodes CASSPPGLADYNEQFF.

The rearrangement links TRBV14 to TRBJ2-3; TRBD2 matches 7 bases. The CDR3 spans 17 residues. CDR1 is SGHDN, CDR2 FVKESK, per germline. The junction had 6 bases not matched to a gene; V was cut back by 0 bases and J by 0 bases. CDR3 DNA sequence: TGTGCCAGCAGCCAAGATCTGGGAGGGGTGAGCACAGATACGCAGTATTTT. Its translation is CASSQDLGGVSTDTQYF.

The chain joins TRBV5-1 to TRBJ2-2, with no clear D. The V gene's germline CDR1 is SGHRS and CDR2 YFSETQ. V was pared by 3 bases and J by 4 bases, with 13 bases between. The CDR3 has 15 residues. In nucleotides, the CDR3 is TGCGCCAGCAGCTCCGTTGCGTTTCCCACCGGGGAGCTGTTTTTT. Translated, it gives CASSSVAFPTGELFF.

The V gene is TRBV5-4, the J gene TRBJ2-3; TRBD2 matches 16 bases. CDR3 size: 18 residues. Germline-derived CDR1 and CDR2 are SGHNT and YYREEE (reference sequence). The V and J ends lost 3 bases and 3 bases, in that order; junction bases with no gene match: 7. The CDR3 DNA is TGTGCCAGCAGCTCGGGACTAGCGGGAGGGGTTCGGACAGATACGCAGTATTTT. It encodes CASSSGLAGGVRTDTQYF.

This chain joins TRBV6-5 and TRBJ1-3, with D possibly matching TRBD1 (5 bases). Trimming left V 6 bases short and J 5 bases short, with 11 bases between. The CDR3 has 13 amino acids. CDR1 and CDR2 (germline): MNHEY, SVGAGI. CDR3 amino acids: CASSQGFRNTIYF. For the CDR3, the DNA is TGTGCCAGCAGCCAGGGATTCCGAAACACCATATATTTT.

The rearrangement uses TRBV5-1 and TRBJ2-7, with D perhaps TRBD2 (5 bases). Germline V CDR1 and CDR2: SGHRS, YFSETQ. This CDR3 comprises 13 residues. Deletions cut 0 bases from V and 5 bases from J, with 9 bases between. This CDR3 reads CASSLGGGNEQYF. DNA of the CDR3: TGCGCCAGCAGCTTGGGTGGAGGTAACGAGCAGTACTTC.

The chain uses TRBV5-4 and TRBJ2-5; D might be TRBD1 or TRBD2, each matching 5 bases. V lost 0 bases, J lost 7 bases, and 13 bases lay in between. CDR1 SGHNT and CDR2 YYREEE come from the germline V gene (reference sequence). There are 14 residues in the CDR3. This CDR3 is CASSLDRTRGTQYF. The CDR3 coding sequence is TGTGCCAGCAGCTTGGACAGGACCCGGGGGACCCAGTACTTC.

This clone was seen a single time. The chain uses TRBV5-6 and TRBJ2-7; TRBD2 matches at 9 bases. Looked up from germline, CDR1 is SGHDT and CDR2 is YYEEEE. The CDR3 extends over 15 amino acids. The V gene end was trimmed by 2 bases and the J gene end by 3 bases; junction bases not matched to a gene: 6. This CDR3 reads CASSFAASGNYEQYF. In DNA form, the CDR3 reads TGTGCCAGCAGCTTCGCGGCTAGCGGGAACTACGAGCAGTACTTC.

The chain has TRBV19 and TRBJ2-7; the D is unclear. Per germline, CDR1 LNHDA and CDR2 SQIVND (reference sequence). V was cut by 7 bases and J by 1 base, with 14 bases left in between. The CDR3 length is 14 residues. The CDR3 sequence is CASTRTAGSYEQYF. The CDR3, as DNA: TGTGCCAGTACGAGAACTGCAGGTTCCTACGAGCAGTACTTC.

Comments on this clone: This CDR3 fails to terminate in the conserved phenylalanine or tryptophan, so it likely reflects a read error. No DNA is shown, since the ends of the CDR3 on it are uncertain; the CDR3 is the one TCRdb lists. The rearrangement joins TRBV5-8 to TRBJ2-7; the DNA was not compared with TRBD1, the D call given in the table. The CDR3 adds up to 17 amino acids, both ends counted. Germline-derived CDR1 and CDR2 are SGHTS and YDEGEE. This chain's CDR3 is CASSPRQGYLRAVLRRL.

The sample holds one count of this clone. This chain joins TRBV5-8 and TRBJ2-1; 9 bases agree with TRBD1. Germline V lookup: CDR1 SGHTS, CDR2 YDEGEE. This CDR3 comprises 14 residues. J gave up 8 bases and V 7 bases, and 10 bases lay outside the gene matches. The CDR3 reads CASGEPGQGYEQFF. The CDR3 coding sequence is TGTGCCAGCGGAGAACCGGGACAGGGTTATGAGCAGTTCTTC.

V and J are TRBV28 and TRBJ1-5, with unresolved D. This CDR3 contains 18 residues. Deletions cut 2 bases from V and 0 bases from J, with 17 bases between. Per the germline V gene, CDR1 is MDHEN and CDR2 is SYDVKM. CDR3 protein: CASSLDRAVRVSNQPQHF. In DNA form, the CDR3 reads TGTGCCAGCAGTTTAGATAGGGCGGTGAGGGTTAGCAATCAGCCCCAGCATTTT.

The chain recombines TRBV6-5 with TRBJ1-1, with D unclear. Between the trimmed V and J ends, which lost 0 bases and 8 bases, there was a span of 10 bases. Germline CDR1 MNHEY, CDR2 SVGAGI. CDR3 length equals 13 residues. The DNA for the CDR3 is TGTGCCAGCAGTTACTCGTACCAGACCGAAGCTTTCTTT. This translates into CASSYSYQTEAFF.

CDR3 nucleotide sequence: TGTGCCAGCAGCGCGCAGGGGTCAACTAATGAAAAACTGTTTTTT. Protein sequence: CASSAQGSTNEKLFF. The chain carries TRBV5-6 and TRBJ1-4; TRBD1 is a possible D gene (6 bases). The CDR3 length is 15 residues. Germline V CDR1 and CDR2: SGHDT, YYEEEE. V lost 4 bases and J lost 0, with 10 bases in between. The full variable domain, with the rest looked up from reference TRBV5-6 and TRBJ1-4, is DAGVTQSPTHLIKTRGQQVTLRCSPKSGHDTVSWYQQALGQGPQFIFQYYEEEERQRGNFPDRFSGHQFPNYSSELNVNALLLGDSALYLCASSAQGSTNEKLFFGSGTQLSVL.

This chain connects TRBV9 to TRBJ2-2; D is uncertain. The V gene's germline CDR1 is SGDLS and CDR2 YYNGEE. Trimming pared 2 bases from V and 7 bases from J, leaving 12 bases between. The CDR3 length is 14 residues. The CDR3 here is CASSVATLGGELFF. CDR3 nucleotide sequence: TGTGCCAGCAGCGTTGCCACCCTTGGCGGGGAGCTGTTTTTT.

V is TRBV10-1 and J is TRBJ1-1; 7 positions match TRBD1. The CDR3 has 14 amino acids. V lost 6 bases to trimming and J lost 3 bases; unmatched junction nucleotides: 7. Germline V gene lookup returns CDR1 WNHNN and CDR2 SYGVQD (reference sequence). The CDR3 sequence: CASSEQGLDTEAFF. DNA of the CDR3: TGCGCCAGCAGCGAACAGGGGTTGGACACTGAAGCTTTCTTT.

The chain couples TRBV18 to TRBJ2-7; 12 nucleotides line up with TRBD2. The J segment lost 5 bases and the V segment lost 5 bases, leaving 4 bases of the junction unmatched. The CDR3 consists of 14 residues. Germline CDR1 KGHSH, CDR2 LQKENI. For the CDR3, the DNA is TGTGCCAGCTCAGCGACTAGCGGGAGTAACGAGCAGTACTTC. Protein: CASSATSGSNEQYF. Full variable domain (remainder filled in from reference TRBV18 and TRBJ2-7): NAGVMQNPRHLVRRRGQEARLRCSPMKGHSHVYWYRQLPEEGLKFMVYLQKENIIDESGMPKERFSAEFPKEGPSILRIQQVVRGDSAAYFCASSATSGSNEQYFGPGTRLTVT.

The chain recombines TRBV5-6 with TRBJ2-1; possible D gene TRBD2, 6 bases. Germline lookup yields CDR1 SGHDT and CDR2 YYEEEE. Deletions cut 2 bases from V and 1 base from J, with 13 bases between. This CDR3 is 16 amino acids long. The CDR3 region has the DNA TGTGCCAGCAGCTTTAAGGGACTGATTTCCTACAATGAGCAGTTCTTC. Translating gives CASSFKGLISYNEQFF.